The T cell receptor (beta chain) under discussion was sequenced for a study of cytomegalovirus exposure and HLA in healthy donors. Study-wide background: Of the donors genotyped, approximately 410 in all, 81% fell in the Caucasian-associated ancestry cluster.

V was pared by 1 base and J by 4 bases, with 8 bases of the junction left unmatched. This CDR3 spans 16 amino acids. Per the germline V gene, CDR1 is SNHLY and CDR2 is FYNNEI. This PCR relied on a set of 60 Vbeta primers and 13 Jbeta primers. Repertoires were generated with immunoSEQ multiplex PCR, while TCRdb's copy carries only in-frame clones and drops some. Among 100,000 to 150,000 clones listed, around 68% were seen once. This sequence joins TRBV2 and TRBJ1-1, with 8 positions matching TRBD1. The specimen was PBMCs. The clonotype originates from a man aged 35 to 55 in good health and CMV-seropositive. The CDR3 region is CASSEVSPGGGTEAFF. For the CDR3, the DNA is TGTGCCAGCAGTGAAGTTTCCCCAGGGGGCGGCACTGAAGCTTTCTTT.